The 31 T cell receptor beta chains reported below all come from one sample, sequenced in a study of OX40 agonist ivuxolimab in advanced cancers. Clones were sequenced by immunoSEQ multiplex PCR, and TCRdb holds only the in-frame ones, with some missing. The profile shows roughly 72,000 clones, about 91% of them singletons. This material consisted of CD4+ or CD8+ T cells sorted from blood, taken in a trial of the OX40 agonist ivuxolimab. The source is an adult with an advanced solid tumor such as melanoma, head and neck, liver or kidney cancer.

V is TRBV18 and J is TRBJ2-5; D possibly corresponds to TRBD1 (6 bases). The CDR3 runs to 16 residues. V dropped 0 bases and J dropped 5 bases, with 16 bases sitting between them. The germline V gene encodes CDR1 KGHSH and CDR2 LQKENI. CDR3 bases: TGTGCCAGCTCACCACCGAGTGGGGGCTCTCGGGAGACCCAGTACTTC. It is translated as CASSPPSGGSRETQYF.

V and J are TRBV6-5 and TRBJ2-7; 10 positions match TRBD1. The germline CDR1 and CDR2 sequences are MNHEY and SVGAGI. The CDR3 extends over 15 amino acids. Trimming cost V 6 bases and J 6 bases; bases outside gene matches: 11. The CDR3 region is CASRLTGGAASEQYF. In DNA, the CDR3 is TGTGCCAGCAGACTGACAGGGGGCGCGGCGTCCGAGCAGTACTTC.

V usage is TRBV7-2 and J usage is TRBJ2-1; 11 bases map to TRBD2. J was trimmed by 7 bases and V by 2 bases; bases with no gene match: 10. Germline V gene lookup returns CDR1 SGHTA and CDR2 FQGNSA. This CDR3 is 17 amino acids long. CDR3 in amino acids: CASSLRRLAGGGNEQFF. The CDR3 nucleotides read TGTGCCAGCAGCTTACGACGGCTAGCGGGAGGAGGGAATGAGCAGTTCTTC.

The chain combines TRBV19 with TRBJ2-7, with D possibly matching TRBD2 (7 bases). Germline V lookup: CDR1 LNHDA, CDR2 SQIVND (reference sequence). This CDR3 region has 14 residues. V was cut by 10 bases and J by 1 base, with 17 bases left in between. The CDR3 DNA follows: TGTGCCACCTGGGATGGGGGGGCTTCCTACGAGCAGTACTTC. Its protein product is CATWDGGASYEQYF. Variable domain in full (rest from reference TRBV19 and TRBJ2-7): DGGITQSPKYLFRKEGQNVTLSCEQNLNHDAMYWYRQDPGQGLRLIYYSQIVNDFQKGDIAEGYSVSREKKESFPLTVTSAQKNPTAFYLCATWDGGASYEQYFGPGTRLTVT.

Concerning this clone itself: The same CDR3 also results from other DNA sequences found in this sample. The V call is TRBV18, the J call TRBJ2-4, with D tentatively TRBD1 (5 bases). The CDR3 runs 13 residues. Trimming cost V 6 bases and J 7 bases, with 13 bases left between them. CDR1 and CDR2 (germline): KGHSH, LQKENI. Here the CDR3 reads CASSPPGLNIQYF. In DNA, the CDR3 is TGTGCCAGCTCCCCGCCAGGGCTCAACATTCAGTACTTC.

This chain connects TRBV5-4 to TRBJ1-1; D uncertain. The V and J ends lost 2 bases and 5 bases respectively, with 13 bases between them. CDR1 is SGHNT, CDR2 YYREEE, per germline (reference sequence). This CDR3 is 14 amino acids long. The CDR3 loop is CASSFEYPGTEAFF. DNA of the CDR3: TGTGCCAGCAGCTTTGAGTACCCGGGGACTGAAGCTTTCTTT.

V is TRBV5-1 and J is TRBJ1-2, with D possibly matching TRBD1 (6 bases). Germline CDR1 is SGHRS and CDR2 is YFSETQ. V was trimmed by 4 bases and J by 2 bases, leaving 9 bases between them. This CDR3 region has 13 residues. The CDR3 DNA reads as TGCGCCAGCAGCCCGGACAGAAACTATGGCTACACCTTC. Protein: CASSPDRNYGYTF.

The CDR3 here is CASSSLAGVGETQYF. In DNA, the CDR3 is TGTGCCAGCAGCTCCCTAGCGGGAGTGGGGGAGACCCAGTACTTC. V and J are TRBV9 and TRBJ2-5, with 10 bases matching TRBD2. The CDR3 length is 15 residues. Germline CDR1 is SGDLS and CDR2 is YYNGEE. With V trimmed by 4 bases and J by 5 bases, 8 bases remained unmatched.

DNA for the CDR3: TGCGCCAGCAGTGAGTTTAGACCTGGTCTGAACACTGAAGCTTTCTTT. Its protein product is CASSEFRPGLNTEAFF. The chain joins TRBV10-1 to TRBJ1-1, with D uncertain. The V and J ends lost 1 base and 0 bases respectively, with 12 bases between them. This CDR3 is built from 16 residues. In germline, CDR1 is WNHNN, CDR2 SYGVQD (reference sequence).

CDR3 region: CASSPIRRDSSYEQYF. The DNA of the CDR3 is TGTGCCAGCAGCCCTATACGCCGGGACTCCTCCTACGAGCAGTACTTC. The chain couples TRBV11-2 to TRBJ2-5; D perhaps matches TRBD2 (6 bases). The J call is doubtful: the DNA matches TRBJ2-7 better. This CDR3 is 16 amino acids long. The V gene's germline CDR1 is SGHAT and CDR2 FQNNGV.

The chain is built from TRBV10-3 and TRBJ2-1, with D possibly TRBD2 on 6 matching bases. Germline lookup yields CDR1 ENHRY and CDR2 SYGVKD. CDR3 size: 15 residues. V shed 4 bases and J shed 0 bases, with 10 bases lying between them. The CDR3 coding sequence is TGTGCCATCAGTGGGCGGGGTGGCTCCTACAATGAGCAGTTCTTC. Protein: CAISGRGGSYNEQFF.

The chain links TRBV7-2 to TRBJ2-3; TRBD1 might be the D (6 bases). Trimming took 5 bases from V and 2 from J, leaving 11 bases between them. The CDR3 contains 14 residues. Per the germline V gene, CDR1 is SGHTA and CDR2 is FQGNSA. The CDR3 region has the DNA TGTGCCAGCAGCCCCTGGACAGACACAGATACGCAGTATTTT. Protein: CASSPWTDTDTQYF.

The chain uses TRBV9 and TRBJ2-1; 7 nucleotides align to TRBD2. The CDR3 is made up of 15 amino acids. Germline lookup yields CDR1 SGDLS and CDR2 YYNGEE. V lost 0 bases and J lost 4; bases outside the gene matches: 4. CDR3 protein: CASSVGGLLYNEQFF. In DNA, the CDR3 is TGTGCCAGCAGCGTAGGGGGACTACTATACAATGAGCAGTTCTTC.

The chain employs TRBV29-1 and TRBJ2-2; D unclear. Trimming took off 3 bases at V and 6 bases at J, with 8 bases between the two ends. The CDR3 is 12 amino acids. Germline loops: CDR1 SQVTM, CDR2 ANQGSEA. CDR3 DNA sequence: TGCAGCGTTGATAGCTCCGCCGGGGAGCTGTTTTTT. Translating gives CSVDSSAGELFF.

This chain connects TRBV6-1 to TRBJ1-5; D remains ambiguous. Germline CDR1 MNHNS, CDR2 SASEGT. Trimming removed 7 bases from V and 4 bases from J, with 14 bases in between. The CDR3 extends over 14 amino acids. CDR3 loop: CASTERGINQPQHF. The CDR3 DNA follows: TGTGCCAGCACCGAACGAGGGATTAATCAGCCCCAGCATTTT.

The chain uses TRBV10-3 and TRBJ1-6; perhaps TRBD1 as D (5 bases). The germline V gene has CDR1 ENHRY and CDR2 SYGVKD. Trimming removed 2 bases from V and 6 bases from J, with 14 bases in between. CDR3 length: 16 amino acids. CDR3 residues: CAISEGRDRGNSPLHF. CDR3 sequence (DNA): TGTGCCATCAGTGAGGGCAGGGATAGAGGTAATTCACCCCTCCACTTT.

This chain joins TRBV28 and TRBJ2-6, with 8 positions matching TRBD1. The CDR3 is 16 amino acids. In germline, CDR1 is MDHEN, CDR2 SYDVKM. V gave up 7 bases and J gave up 0 bases; unmatched junction bases: 5. CDR3 amino acids: CASTRTGSSGANVLTF. CDR3 coding DNA: TGTGCCAGCACCCGGACAGGGTCCTCTGGGGCCAACGTCCTGACTTTC.

This chain links TRBV6-1 with TRBJ1-1; 8 bases map to TRBD1. J was trimmed by 2 bases and V by 7 bases; bases with no gene match: 6. This CDR3 has 14 residues. Per germline, CDR1 MNHNS and CDR2 SASEGT. CDR3 sequence (DNA): TGTGCCAGCACCCTGGACAGGGCTAACACTGAAGCTTTCTTT. It encodes CASTLDRANTEAFF.

This rearrangement joins TRBV19 to TRBJ2-7; 8 bases align to TRBD2. This CDR3 is 15 amino acids long. Germline values: CDR1 LNHDA, CDR2 SQIVND (reference sequence). V lost 2 bases and J lost 5; bases outside the gene matches: 8. The CDR3 is CASSIRGGRSNEQYF. The CDR3 DNA sequence: TGTGCCAGTAGTATACGGGGCGGGAGGAGTAACGAGCAGTACTTC.

The genes are TRBV7-3 and TRBJ2-1; D is uncertain. V was trimmed by 1 base and J by 0 bases, leaving 7 bases between them. The CDR3 extends over 15 amino acids. Germline CDR1 reads SGHTA; CDR2 reads FQGTGA. The CDR3 DNA reads as TGTGCCAGCAGCTTAAGGAGCAGCTCCTACAATGAGCAGTTCTTC. This sequence encodes CASSLRSSSYNEQFF.

This chain connects TRBV7-8 to TRBJ1-1; D is unresolved. CDR3 length equals 14 residues. Germline assignment: CDR1 SGHVS and CDR2 FQNEAQ. V lost 2 bases and J lost 3, with 10 bases in between. CDR3 sequence (DNA): TGTGCCAGCAGCTTACAGGAGCTCTACACTGAAGCTTTCTTT. Protein product: CASSLQELYTEAFF.

The chain uses TRBV10-3 and TRBJ2-5; D gene ambiguous. Germline V gene lookup returns CDR1 ENHRY and CDR2 SYGVKD. V dropped 3 bases and J dropped 2 bases, with 1 base sitting between them. The CDR3 is 11 amino acids. CDR3 protein: CAISEQETQYF. CDR3 nucleotides: TGTGCCATCAGTGAACAAGAGACCCAGTACTTC.

CDR3 sequence (DNA): TGTGCCAGCAGGTCCAAGGAATCCTATAATTCACCCCTCCACTTT. The encoded protein is CASRSKESYNSPLHF. The chain is built from TRBV7-9 and TRBJ1-6, with D unresolved. The germline gives CDR1 SEHNR, CDR2 FQNEAQ (reference sequence). The length of the CDR3 is 15 residues. Trimming took off 6 bases at V and 1 base at J, with 10 bases between the two ends.

V is TRBV6-1 and J is TRBJ1-1, with unresolved D. V was clipped by 5 bases and J by 2 bases, with 9 bases between them. In germline, CDR1 is MNHNS, CDR2 SASEGT. The CDR3 is 13 amino acids. The chain's CDR3 is CASSLEGNTEAFF. CDR3 coding DNA: TGTGCCAGCAGTCTGGAGGGTAACACTGAAGCTTTCTTT.

CDR3 sequence reads: CASSPAGTWIEETQYF. As DNA, the CDR3 is TGTGCCAGCAGCCCAGCGGGGACATGGATTGAAGAGACCCAGTACTTC. This sequence joins TRBV4-2 and TRBJ2-5, with D possibly TRBD2 on 7 matching bases. Trimming left V 4 bases short and J 3 bases short, with 18 bases between. The CDR3 is made up of 16 amino acids. Germline V CDR1 and CDR2: LGHNA, YNFKEQ.

Here the CDR3 DNA reads TGTGCCAGCAGTCGACAGGGCACAGAGACCCAGTACTTC. Amino acids: CASSRQGTETQYF. The rearrangement uses TRBV28 and TRBJ2-5; 7 bases are a match to TRBD1. The CDR3 length is 13 residues. V gave up 5 bases and J gave up 4 bases; unmatched junction bases: 4. Looked up from germline, CDR1 is MDHEN and CDR2 is SYDVKM.

V is TRBV5-6 and J is TRBJ2-7; no clear D gene. This CDR3 contains 13 residues. Germline CDR1 is SGHDT and CDR2 is YYEEEE. V lost 0 bases and J 5 bases, leaving 9 bases between the germline ends. As DNA, the CDR3 is TGTGCCAGCAGCTTGGTGACGAGTGACGAGCAGTACTTC. Its translation is CASSLVTSDEQYF.

The V gene is TRBV27, the J gene TRBJ2-7; 9 bases agree with TRBD1. The CDR3 spans 15 residues. Losses at the gene ends were 6 bases for V and 0 bases for J; bases not matched to a gene: 6. CDR1 and CDR2 from the germline V gene are MNHEY and SMNVEV (reference sequence). The CDR3 DNA sequence: TGTGCCAGCAGGAATCCGGGACAGGGCTCCTACGAGCAGTACTTC. This translates into CASRNPGQGSYEQYF.

Only a few counts were recorded for this clone. This chain connects TRBV18 to TRBJ2-5; 9 positions match TRBD2. CDR1 and CDR2 from the germline V gene are KGHSH and LQKENI. The V and J ends lost 5 bases and 6 bases, in that order; junction bases with no gene match: 4. This CDR3 has 13 amino acids. The CDR3 nucleotides read TGTGCCAGCTCAGATAGCGGGAGTCAGACCCAGTACTTC. This encodes CASSDSGSQTQYF.

The chain employs TRBV7-9 and TRBJ1-4, with D possibly matching TRBD1 (5 bases). V dropped 5 bases and J dropped 4 bases, with 11 bases sitting between them. CDR3 length equals 14 residues. Germline-derived CDR1 and CDR2 are SEHNR and FQNEAQ (reference sequence). The CDR3 spells CASSPGQGNEKLFF. The CDR3, as DNA: TGTGCCAGCAGCCCAGGGCAGGGTAATGAAAAACTGTTTTTT.

This rearrangement joins TRBV6-1 to TRBJ2-5, with a tentative D call TRBD2 (5 bases). This CDR3 comprises 13 residues. The germline gives CDR1 MNHNS, CDR2 SASEGT. With 6 bases removed from V and 1 base from J, the gap between germline ends came to 9 bases. The CDR3 protein is CASRRAVQETQYF. The CDR3 DNA reads as TGTGCCAGCAGGCGAGCGGTCCAAGAGACCCAGTACTTC.